The 7 T cell receptor beta chains reported below all come from one sample, sequenced in a study of cytomegalovirus exposure and HLA in healthy donors. This PCR relied on a set of 60 Vbeta primers and 13 Jbeta primers. Sequencing was performed with immunoSEQ multiplex PCR; in TCRdb, only in-frame clones are kept and a portion is missing. The profile shows around 150,000 clones, less than 80% of them singletons. Sequencing was carried out using PBMCs. Every receptor here comes from a female donor in good health and CMV-seropositive.

This chain links TRBV5-4 with TRBJ2-2; a weak D match, TRBD2 (5 bases). The V and J ends lost 4 bases and 2 bases respectively, with 15 bases between them. The CDR3 totals 16 residues. The germline CDR1 and CDR2 sequences are SGHNT and YYREEE (reference sequence). CDR3 residues: CASSTVSGSNTGELFF. The CDR3 DNA sequence: TGTGCCAGCAGCACGGTGTCGGGGTCCAACACCGGGGAGCTGTTTTTT.

The chain combines TRBV28 with TRBJ2-6; TRBD1 matches at 10 bases. Germline V CDR1 and CDR2: MDHEN, SYDVKM. The CDR3 runs 18 residues. V shed 4 bases and J 0 bases; nucleotides not matched to a gene: 6. CDR3 DNA sequence: TGTGCCAGCAGTTCGGGACAGGGGAGAAGCTCTGGGGCCAACGTCCTGACTTTC. The encoded protein is CASSSGQGRSSGANVLTF.

CDR3 residues: CASSLVGAGNTYNEQFF. CDR3 DNA: TGTGCCAGCAGCTTAGTTGGGGCGGGGAACACTTACAATGAGCAGTTCTTC. The J gene is TRBJ2-1, the V gene TRBV7-9, with a weak D call TRBD2 (6 bases). Germline V lookup: CDR1 SEHNR, CDR2 FQNEAQ (reference sequence). The germline V and J ends were trimmed by 1 base and 4 bases, with 17 bases remaining between them. This CDR3 is 17 amino acids long.

V usage is TRBV5-1 and J usage is TRBJ2-1; 7 bases align to TRBD2. Germline CDR1 is SGHRS and CDR2 is YFSETQ. The length of the CDR3 is 15 residues. V dropped 4 bases and J dropped 7; count of bases not matched to a gene: 11. CDR3 DNA: TGCGCCAGCAGCCCCCCTAGCGGCCTAGTGAATGAGCAGTTCTTC. It is translated as CASSPPSGLVNEQFF.

The V and J genes are TRBV7-2 and TRBJ1-2; 7 nucleotides agree with TRBD1. The CDR3 is 15 amino acids. V was pared by 1 base and J by 5 bases, with 7 bases of the junction left unmatched. From germline, CDR1 is SGHTA and CDR2 FQGNSA. In DNA form, the CDR3 reads TGTGCCAGCAGCTTAGGAGGGGGCTGGAGATATGGCTACACCTTC. Translating it yields CASSLGGGWRYGYTF.

The chain is built from TRBV6-5 and TRBJ2-4; TRBD1 aligns across 9 bases. The junction had 8 bases not matched to a gene; V was cut back by 2 bases and J by 6 bases. This CDR3 has 16 amino acids. Germline V gene data show CDR1 as MNHEY and CDR2 as SVGAGI. The CDR3 loop is CASSYGIQGAVNIQYF. For the CDR3, the DNA is TGTGCCAGCAGTTACGGGATACAGGGGGCTGTAAACATTCAGTACTTC.

The rearrangement links TRBV28 to TRBJ2-7; TRBD1 is a possible D gene (6 bases). The CDR3 totals 14 residues. Germline-derived CDR1 and CDR2 are MDHEN and SYDVKM. V was shortened by 7 bases and J by 0 bases, with 13 bases between the two germline ends. In DNA, the CDR3 is TGTGCCAGCATACGGGACACCAACTCCTACGAGCAGTACTTC. Translated: CASIRDTNSYEQYF.